The entry below gives a single T cell receptor (beta chain) sequence along with its context. This clonotype turned up a few times. It lacks a known antigen. Nothing much larger sits one base from this clone, and base qualities are not available. For each ankylosing spondylitis patient, the synovial fluid sample was matched to a blood sample from that same patient. This specimen comes from a study of CD8 T cells in ankylosing spondylitis (dated by TCRdb to between 2016 and 2019). Background on the whole study: To find TCR variants linked to disease, the study profiled T cell receptor beta repertoires in ankylosing spondylitis patients and healthy donors. In total, the full study cohort was made up of roughly 100 healthy donors and some 26 ankylosing spondylitis patients. Samples of peripheral blood were taken, and for ankylosing spondylitis patients, synovial fluid was collected as well.

Broader findings and caveats from the paper: According to the report, matched synovial fluid samples from ankylosing spondylitis patients were significantly enriched for the disease-linked clones. The disease-linked clones had a CD8+ phenotype and were found at relatively low frequencies in peripheral blood. Some motif variants were previously reported in synovial fluid and blood of reactive arthritis patients, suggesting common disease-initiation mechanisms. Blood from ankylosing spondylitis patients appeared to be characterized by a TCR beta motif made up of under 10 highly homologous amino acid variants.

For CDR1 and CDR2, the germline V gene lists MNHNS and SASEGT. Clipping removes 6 bases from V and 2 bases from J, with 9 as the unmatched junction base count. From cysteine to phenylalanine, the CDR3 is 17 amino acids long. The DNA shown is the 51-base CDR3, in frame from base 1. The instrument was an Illumina HiSeq 2500. TCR beta libraries were prepared by quantitative 5'-RACE with molecular barcodes. Per the authors' processing: A new computational method based on a probabilistic model of VDJ rearrangement was used to identify disease-linked TCR variants. TCRdb's own reprocessing of the public reads used fastp at Q25 and MiXCR and kept productive beta chains. One record per CDR3 amino acid sequence lists the most common genes and DNA. The V and J calls follow TCRdb's processing rather than the paper's. This sample has about 140,000 distinct CDR3 sequences in its table, and 7% to 9% of those were observed once. The ten largest clonotypes hold more than 7% of the sample.

The origin of this receptor is a male donor with ankylosing spondylitis. The V gene is TRBV6-1 and the J gene is TRBJ2-3, and TRBD1 matches 12 of the central bases. Sequences were obtained from synovial fluid, either unsorted or a sorted T cell fraction (not recorded which). The CDR3 amino acid sequence is: CASSKAGQGAITDTQYF. The nucleotide sequence reads TGTGCCAGCAGCAAAGCGGGACAGGGGGCGATCACAGATACGCAGTATTTT.